Shown below are 5 T cell receptor beta chains from a single sample sequenced in a study of PD-1 blockade in classical Hodgkin lymphoma. TCRdb keeps only in-frame clones here, not all; method: immunoSEQ multiplex PCR. The sample yields thousands of clones, around 77% seen once. Every patient was affected by relapse after autologous stem cell transplantation, while exposure to brentuximab vedotin was not uniform. Investigators isolated CD4+ T cells from thawed PBMCs through magnetic negative selection. The input for sequencing was CD4+ T cells from blood, taken at baseline. Receptors originate from a human donor with classical Hodgkin lymphoma.

The CDR3 DNA follows: TGCGCCAGCAGCACCGGGACAGGGCCCACAGATACGCAGTATTTT. Translation: CASSTGTGPTDTQYF. V and J are TRBV5-1 and TRBJ2-3; TRBD1 aligns across 9 bases. V was clipped by 4 bases and J by 2 bases; unmatched bases: 5. This CDR3 is built from 15 residues. Germline V gene data show CDR1 as SGHRS and CDR2 as YFSETQ.

This chain joins TRBV9 and TRBJ2-3; D remains ambiguous. Trimming pared 0 bases from V and 4 bases from J, leaving 18 bases between. The germline CDR1 and CDR2 sequences are SGDLS and YYNGEE. This CDR3 has 17 residues. The CDR3 spells CASSVGVGQDASDTQYF. In DNA, the CDR3 is TGTGCCAGCAGCGTAGGGGTTGGGCAGGATGCGTCAGATACGCAGTATTTT.

This sequence joins TRBV27 and TRBJ2-7, with 7 bases lining up with TRBD1. CDR1 is MNHEY and CDR2 is SMNVEV in the germline V gene (reference sequence). CDR3 length equals 13 residues. J gave up 2 bases and V 4 bases, and 2 bases lay outside the gene matches. CDR3 in amino acids: CASSSTGAYEQYF. For the CDR3, the DNA is TGTGCCAGCAGTTCCACAGGGGCCTACGAGCAGTACTTC.

The chain uses TRBV9 and TRBJ1-1, with D unclear. Trimming pared 0 bases from V and 1 base from J, leaving 7 bases between. This CDR3 has 14 amino acids. The germline V gene encodes CDR1 SGDLS and CDR2 YYNGEE. The CDR3 protein is CASSVVPGNTEAFF. DNA for the CDR3: TGTGCCAGCAGCGTAGTCCCAGGGAACACTGAAGCTTTCTTT.

This sequence joins TRBV28 and TRBJ1-6; D gene unclear. Germline V lookup: CDR1 MDHEN, CDR2 SYDVKM. The CDR3 contains 14 residues. Trimming shortened V by 4 bases and J by 8 bases, and 12 bases separated the two germline ends. The CDR3 DNA sequence: TGTGCCAGCAGTTACTACAGATCCTATTCACCCCTCCACTTT. Translated, it gives CASSYYRSYSPLHF.